Following are 17 T cell receptor beta chains from one sample sequenced in a study of T cell changes during pregnancy in multiple sclerosis. The repertoire was sequenced with immunoSEQ multiplex PCR; TCRdb's copy has only in-frame clones and lacks some. The sample holds some 30,000 clones, 90% to 95% seen once. The source material was CD8+ T cells from peripheral blood mononuclear cells, sampled in the second trimester of pregnancy. Source of these receptors: a female donor in good health, enrolled as a control in a pregnancy study.

CDR3 region: CASTDGNSYEQYF. Written as DNA, the CDR3 is TGTGCCAGTACAGACGGAAACTCCTACGAGCAGTACTTC. The V and J genes are TRBV27 and TRBJ2-7; D unclear. This CDR3 region has 13 residues. Trimming stripped 9 bases from V and 0 bases from J, with 12 bases between. Germline V gene data show CDR1 as MNHEY and CDR2 as SMNVEV (reference sequence).

This chain connects TRBV25-1 to TRBJ1-2; a possible D gene is TRBD1 (5 bases). In germline, CDR1 is MGHDK, CDR2 SYGVNS. Trimming removed 1 base from V and 3 bases from J, with 15 bases in between. The CDR3 sequence is 16 residues long. The chain's CDR3 is CASSESSDNRYYGYTF. The CDR3 nucleotides are TGTGCCAGCAGTGAATCCTCGGACAACCGTTACTATGGCTACACCTTC.

This sequence joins TRBV9 and TRBJ1-5, with D possibly TRBD1 on 5 matching bases. The CDR3 is 14 residues long. Germline CDR1 reads SGDLS; CDR2 reads YYNGEE. V lost 3 bases and J 0 bases, leaving 7 bases between the germline ends. CDR3 nucleotides: TGTGCCAGCAGCGCGACAGATAGCAATCAGCCCCAGCATTTT. Translating gives CASSATDSNQPQHF.

The rearrangement uses TRBV15 and TRBJ1-6; TRBD1 matches at 10 bases. This CDR3 is 16 amino acids long. Germline V gives CDR1 LNHNV, CDR2 YYDKDF (reference sequence). J lost 6 bases, V lost 6 bases, and 8 bases had no gene match. The CDR3 bases are TGTGCCACCAGACCCAGACAGGGGGCTTCTAATTCACCCCTCCACTTT. Its protein is CATRPRQGASNSPLHF.

V gene TRBV7-9 combines with J gene TRBJ1-2; 7 bases line up with TRBD1. Germline CDR1 is SEHNR and CDR2 is FQNEAQ (reference sequence). V shed 5 bases and J 0 bases; nucleotides not matched to a gene: 6. The CDR3 covers 15 residues. The CDR3 DNA reads as TGTGCCAGCAGCCCACCGGGACAGCCTAACTATGGCTACACCTTC. Protein: CASSPPGQPNYGYTF. The full variable domain, with the rest looked up from reference TRBV7-9 and TRBJ1-2, is DTGVSQNPRHKITKRGQNVTFRCDPISEHNRLYWYRQTLGQGPEFLTYFQNEAQLEKSRLLSDRFSAERPKGSFSTLEIQRTEQGDSAMYLCASSPPGQPNYGYTFGSGTRLTVV.

The chain joins TRBV27 to TRBJ2-7, with 7 bases identical to TRBD1. CDR1 is MNHEY and CDR2 is SMNVEV in the germline V gene (reference sequence). CDR3 length equals 16 residues. V lost 4 bases and J lost 2; bases outside the gene matches: 11. In DNA form, the CDR3 reads TGTGCCAGCAGTTCCTCATACCCGGGACAGACCTACGAGCAGTACTTC. It is translated as CASSSSYPGQTYEQYF.

The chain carries TRBV9 and TRBJ2-7, with 7 bases fitting TRBD1. The CDR3 has 14 residues. Germline CDR1 and CDR2: SGDLS and YYNGEE. Trimming at V came to 6 bases and at J to 4 bases, leaving 10 bases not matched to a gene. CDR3 DNA sequence: TGTGCCAGCACCCCTCGGGACAGTCCTTACGAGCAGTACTTC. Protein: CASTPRDSPYEQYF.

CDR3 sequence: CASSPGWGELYGTEAFF. CDR3 bases: TGTGCCAGCTCACCCGGTTGGGGGGAGCTCTACGGCACTGAAGCTTTCTTT. The chain links TRBV18 to TRBJ1-1; D is perhaps TRBD1 (5 bases). Trimming pared 3 bases from V and 4 bases from J, leaving 21 bases between. Germline CDR1 KGHSH, CDR2 LQKENI. CDR3 length: 17 residues.

This clone appeared a single time. The chain recombines TRBV30 with TRBJ2-7; the match to TRBD1 covers 9 bases. This CDR3 contains 14 residues. J was trimmed by 3 bases and V by 3 bases; bases with no gene match: 6. Germline CDR1 and CDR2: GTSNPN and SVGIG (reference sequence). For the CDR3, the DNA is TGTGCCTGGAGCCCCCCGGGACAGGGCTACGAGCAGTACTTC. This gives the protein CAWSPPGQGYEQYF. The whole variable domain, remainder taken from reference TRBV30 and TRBJ2-7, is SQTIHQWPATLVQPVGSPLSLECTVEGTSNPNLYWYRQAAGRGLQLLFYSVGIGQISSEVPQNLSASRPQDRQFILSSKKLLLSDSGFYLCAWSPPGQGYEQYFGPGTRLTVT.

This chain joins TRBV5-1 and TRBJ1-5; 7 nucleotides agree with TRBD1. The CDR3 covers 14 residues. Germline assignment: CDR1 SGHRS and CDR2 YFSETQ. V lost 0 bases and J lost 6; bases outside the gene matches: 3. The CDR3: CASSLGQGSQPQHF. CDR3 bases: TGCGCCAGCAGCTTGGGACAGGGAAGTCAGCCCCAGCATTTT.

J is TRBJ2-1 and V is TRBV7-9; possible D gene TRBD1, 5 bases. The CDR3 spans 15 residues. Germline-derived CDR1 and CDR2 are SEHNR and FQNEAQ (reference sequence). The V gene lost 2 bases and the J gene lost 0 bases, with 8 bases spanning the gap. The CDR3 DNA reads as TGTGCCAGCAGCTTATCAGGGATCTCCTACAATGAGCAGTTCTTC. The encoded protein is CASSLSGISYNEQFF.

The sample holds one count of this clone. The chain combines TRBV11-2 with TRBJ1-5; 7 positions agree with TRBD1. In germline, CDR1 is SGHAT, CDR2 FQNNGV. The CDR3 has 14 residues. Trimming at V came to 6 bases and at J to 7 bases, leaving 9 bases not matched to a gene. The CDR3 is CASRGTDIGQPQHF. CDR3 DNA sequence: TGTGCCAGCAGGGGGACAGACATCGGACAGCCCCAGCATTTT. Full variable domain (remainder filled in from reference TRBV11-2 and TRBJ1-5): EAGVAQSPRYKIIEKRQSVAFWCNPISGHATLYWYQQILGQGPKLLIQFQNNGVVDDSQLPKDRFSAERLKGVDSTLKIQPAKLEDSAVYLCASRGTDIGQPQHFGDGTRLSIL.

The genes are TRBV18 and TRBJ1-3, with D maybe TRBD1 (6 bases). Trimming removed 6 bases at V and 0 bases at J, with 12 bases between. Looked up from germline, CDR1 is KGHSH and CDR2 is LQKENI. The CDR3 contains 15 residues. The CDR3 loop reads CASSRQADSGNTIYF. Written as DNA, the CDR3 is TGTGCCAGCTCCCGACAGGCCGACTCTGGAAACACCATATATTTT.

This clone was picked up one time. The chain recombines TRBV19 with TRBJ2-5; possible D gene TRBD2, 7 bases. Germline V gives CDR1 LNHDA, CDR2 SQIVND (reference sequence). The CDR3 runs to 15 residues. Trimming took 5 bases from V and 4 from J, leaving 17 bases between them. CDR3 protein: CASSPGGPGSETQYF. The CDR3 region has the DNA TGTGCCAGTAGTCCCGGGGGGCCTGGTTCAGAGACCCAGTACTTC. The complete variable domain, with remaining parts taken from reference TRBV19 and TRBJ2-5, reads DGGITQSPKYLFRKEGQNVTLSCEQNLNHDAMYWYRQDPGQGLRLIYYSQIVNDFQKGDIAEGYSVSREKKESFPLTVTSAQKNPTAFYLCASSPGGPGSETQYFGPGTRLLVL.

This chain uses TRBV19 with TRBJ1-1, with 7 bases that match TRBD1. The germline gives CDR1 LNHDA, CDR2 SQIVND (reference sequence). With V trimmed by 5 bases and J by 0 bases, 6 bases remained unmatched. CDR3 size: 15 residues. The CDR3: CASSPRTGMNTEAFF. DNA for the CDR3: TGTGCCAGTAGTCCGAGGACAGGCATGAACACTGAAGCTTTCTTT.

The chain is built from TRBV7-8 and TRBJ2-7, with TRBD1 identical over 9 bases. Germline CDR1 SGHVS, CDR2 FQNEAQ. V shed 5 bases, J shed 5 bases, and the junction held 4 bases outside the gene matches. There are 13 residues in the CDR3. The CDR3 spells CASSLDRGHEQYF. CDR3 sequence (DNA): TGTGCCAGCAGCCTGGACAGGGGCCACGAGCAGTACTTC.

V and J are TRBV5-4 and TRBJ1-2; no clear D. Trimming took off 4 bases at V and 4 bases at J, with 17 bases between the two ends. From germline, CDR1 is SGHNT and CDR2 YYREEE (reference sequence). This CDR3 contains 15 residues. The CDR3 loop reads CASSAGFGEGYGYTF. In nucleotides, the CDR3 is TGTGCCAGCAGCGCAGGCTTCGGGGAGGGCTATGGCTACACCTTC. Using reference TRBV5-4 and TRBJ1-2 for the parts outside the CDR3, the full variable domain is ETGVTQSPTHLIKTRGQQVTLRCSSQSGHNTVSWYQQALGQGPQFIFQYYREEENGRGNFPPRFSGLQFPNYSSELNVNALELDDSALYLCASSAGFGEGYGYTFGSGTRLTVV.